This T cell receptor (beta chain) was sequenced for a study of cytomegalovirus exposure and HLA in healthy donors. Profiling relied on immunoSEQ multiplex PCR, and the TCRdb table lists in-frame clones only, not all of them. The sample records approximately 280,000 clones, 85% to 90% being singletons. The sequence came from a woman under 30 in good health and CMV-seronegative. Input material: PBMCs.

The CDR3 loop reads CASSPQGSRGQGYGYTF. CDR3 sequence (DNA): TGTGCCAGCTCACCACAGGGAAGTCGAGGACAGGGTTATGGCTACACCTTC. The V gene is TRBV18, the J gene TRBJ1-2; 8 nucleotides align to TRBD1. V dropped 1 base and J dropped 5; count of bases not matched to a gene: 12. The germline V gene has CDR1 KGHSH and CDR2 LQKENI. The CDR3 has 17 amino acids.